This TCR beta chain emerged from a study of CD8 T cells in Susac syndrome. An input of about 0.45 to 1 ug of RNA was subjected to reverse transcription using random hexamers. TCRdb re-derived calls from the immunoSEQ multiplex PCR reads in MiXCR, one entry per CDR3 protein. The data hold some 120,000 distinct CDR3 sequences, with about 94% observed a single time. TCR beta sequencing was performed on blood CD8+ and CD4+ T cells. Through negative isolation, CD4+ and CD8+ T cells were obtained, while TEMRA cells were enriched using FACS. Germline CDR1 SGHTA, CDR2 FQGTGA. V was shortened by 0 bases and J by 4 bases, with 5 bases between the two germline ends. The CDR3 covers 13 residues.

This clonotype was sampled from a human donor with multiple sclerosis. Material for sequencing was CD4+ T cells from PBMCs. This chain uses TRBV7-3 with TRBJ2-3; no definite D call. This CDR3 reads CASSLTSPDTQYF. CDR3 DNA sequence: TGTGCCAGCAGCTTAACGTCCCCAGATACGCAGTATTTT.